This record covers a single T cell receptor beta chain. Its antigen is unknown. The sample originates from a study of CD8+ T cells in alopecia areata. Trimming took 0 bases from V and 0 from J, leaving 9 bases between them. In germline, CDR1 is MNHEY, CDR2 SVGAGI. The CDR3 has 15 amino acids. Study results and limitations: Normal skin's resident alphabeta T cells are sequenced alongside lesional scalp T cells.

Once RNA had been extracted, it was reverse transcribed into cDNA to act as the sequencing template. Data came from immunoSEQ multiplex PCR; TCRdb stores just in-frame clones and leaves some out. The sample has about 150,000 clones, about 60% seen once; the top ten hold over 4%. The chain joins TRBV6-5 to TRBJ2-7, with D unclear. The TCR comes from a human donor in good health. Sequencing was performed on CD4+ T cells sorted from blood. CDR3 in amino acids: CASSYSNLGSYEQYF. Here the CDR3 DNA reads TGTGCCAGCAGTTACTCCAACCTCGGCTCCTACGAGCAGTACTTC.